The 12 T cell receptor beta chains given below trace back to one sample, sequenced in a study of T cells in Graves' hyperthyroidism and ophthalmopathy. Using RNA transcripts as the source, TCR beta CDR3 regions were amplified. The HTBI set primed first-round TCR CDR3 RT-PCR. TCRdb re-called the multiplex PCR reads with MiXCR, one entry per CDR3 protein. Among a few hundred thousand distinct CDR3 sequences listed, roughly 25% were seen once. Material: blood. These TCRs come from a man aged 50 to 59 with Graves' hyperthyroidism.

In regard to this clonotype: With a much larger clone just one base away, this may be a read error. The genes are TRBV29-1 and TRBJ1-1; D is perhaps TRBD1 (6 bases). CDR1 is SQVTM and CDR2 is ANQGSEA in the germline V gene. The V end was cut by 6 bases, the J end by 4 bases, with 15 bases between. This CDR3 is 13 amino acids long. CDR3 sequence: CSVRGGGTTEAFF. The CDR3 coding sequence is TGCAGCGTCCGAGGGGGAGGGACCACTGAAGCTTTCTTT. The variable domain in full, completed from reference TRBV29-1 and TRBJ1-1, reads SAVISQKPSRDICQRGTSLTIQCQVDSQVTMMFWYRQQPGQSLTLIATANQGSEATYESGFVIDKFPISRPNLTFSTLTVSNMSPEDSSIYLCSVRGGGTTEAFFGQGTRLTVV.

This clonotype was seen more than once but under ten times. The rearrangement joins TRBV6-5 to TRBJ1-4; D gene ambiguous. This CDR3 has 14 residues. Germline V gene data show CDR1 as MNHEY and CDR2 as SVGAGI. Between the trimmed V and J ends, which lost 4 bases and 3 bases, there was a span of 9 bases. The CDR3 loop is CASSSRAANEKLFF. DNA of the CDR3: TGTGCCAGCAGTTCTAGGGCAGCTAATGAAAAACTGTTTTTT.

In this sample, this clonotype turned up many times. The chain is built from TRBV3-1 and TRBJ2-5; TRBD2 agrees at 7 bases. The germline gives CDR1 LGHDT, CDR2 YNNKEL (reference sequence). Germline trimming cut 1 base from V and 5 bases from J; bases unmatched to any gene: 4. CDR3 length equals 14 residues. The CDR3 DNA reads as TGTGCCAGCAGCCAAGGTCCAGCGGGGGAGACCCAGTACTTC. This translates into CASSQGPAGETQYF.

The V gene is TRBV7-2, the J gene TRBJ2-7; D is perhaps TRBD1 (6 bases). Per the germline V gene, CDR1 is SGHTA and CDR2 is FQGNSA. Trimming took 1 base from V and 7 from J, leaving 17 bases between them. The CDR3 contains 15 residues. CDR3 nucleotide sequence: TGTGCCAGCAGCTTAGTTCTACAGGGTGGCCGGGAGCAGTACTTC. Translating gives CASSLVLQGGREQYF.

This chain joins TRBV5-1 and TRBJ2-5; 7 nucleotides agree with TRBD2. The length of the CDR3 is 13 residues. The V segment lost 4 bases and the J segment 5 bases; nucleotides outside the gene matches: 5. Germline assignment: CDR1 SGHRS and CDR2 YFSETQ. The CDR3 coding sequence is TGCGCCAGCAGCGCGGGGGTGGTTGAGACCCAGTACTTC. Protein product: CASSAGVVETQYF.

J is TRBJ2-3 and V is TRBV5-1; D call uncertain. The V end lost 4 bases, the J end lost 4 bases, and 13 bases lay between the germline ends. The CDR3 totals 14 residues. Germline CDR1 is SGHRS and CDR2 is YFSETQ. The CDR3 sequence: CASSIWAGADTQYF. CDR3 nucleotides: TGCGCCAGCAGCATATGGGCTGGGGCAGATACGCAGTATTTT. Combining the CDR3 with reference TRBV5-1 and TRBJ2-3 gives the whole variable domain KAGVTQTPRYLIKTRGQQVTLSCSPISGHRSVSWYQQTPGQGLQFLFEYFSETQRNKGNFPGRFSGRQFSNSRSEMNVSTLELGDSALYLCASSIWAGADTQYFGPGTRLTVL.

This clonotype came up once. The gene calls are TRBV5-1 and TRBJ2-7, with TRBD2 matching 12 bases. V shed 0 bases and J 5 bases; nucleotides not matched to a gene: 21. Germline loops: CDR1 SGHRS, CDR2 YFSETQ. The CDR3 loop spans 21 amino acids. CDR3: CASSLDAPDGFLAGGLHEQYF. CDR3 nucleotide sequence: TGCGCCAGCAGCTTGGACGCCCCCGACGGGTTCCTAGCGGGAGGGCTTCACGAGCAGTACTTC.

This clonotype was found many times. This chain connects TRBV7-3 to TRBJ2-3, with 9 bases fitting TRBD2. The V gene end was trimmed by 1 base and the J gene end by 5 bases; junction bases not matched to a gene: 4. CDR1 is SGHTA, CDR2 FQGTGA, per germline. CDR3 length equals 15 residues. DNA of the CDR3: TGTGCCAGCAGCTTAAGCGGGAGGGGGGGAGATACGCAGTATTTT. It encodes CASSLSGRGGDTQYF.

The gene calls are TRBV5-1 and TRBJ2-7; TRBD2 aligns across 7 bases. V was pared by 1 base and J by 5 bases, with 9 bases of the junction left unmatched. The germline gives CDR1 SGHRS, CDR2 YFSETQ. The CDR3 spans 15 residues. CDR3 amino acids: CASSLRLGGINEQYF. The DNA for the CDR3 is TGCGCCAGCAGCTTGAGGTTGGGGGGGATCAACGAGCAGTACTTC.

The CDR3 DNA is TGTGCCAGCAGTAGAGTTAGCGGCTACTACAATGAGCAGTTCTTC. This sequence encodes CASSRVSGYYNEQFF. The V call is TRBV6-2 or TRBV6-3, the J call TRBJ2-1, with D perhaps TRBD2 (6 bases). CDR1 MNHEY and CDR2 SVGEGT come from the germline V gene. The CDR3 has 15 residues. The V end lost 5 bases, the J end lost 3 bases, and 14 bases lay between the germline ends.

There are a few counts of this clonotype. The rearrangement links TRBV7-9 to TRBJ2-7; 7 bases line up with TRBD2. Germline CDR1 and CDR2: SEHNR and FQNEAQ (reference sequence). There are 15 residues in the CDR3. Trimming at V came to 2 bases and at J to 0 bases, leaving 4 bases not matched to a gene. CDR3 sequence (DNA): TGTGCCAGCAGCTTATCGAGGGAGGGCTCCTACGAGCAGTACTTC. Protein sequence: CASSLSREGSYEQYF.

V is TRBV5-1 and J is TRBJ2-2, with D perhaps TRBD2 (5 bases). CDR1 SGHRS and CDR2 YFSETQ come from the germline V gene. This CDR3 contains 16 residues. Trimming shortened V by 4 bases and J by 2 bases, and 15 bases separated the two germline ends. The CDR3 DNA reads as TGCGCCAGCAGCCCCGTCAGCGGAGATAACACCGGGGAGCTGTTTTTT. It codes for CASSPVSGDNTGELFF.